This T cell receptor beta chain originates from a study of shared clonotypes between healthy human individuals. On this clone: This specimen includes other DNA sequences encoding the same CDR3.

Assay: immunoSEQ multiplex PCR; the TCRdb copy retains only in-frame clones and omits some. The repertoire includes 2 million to 2.5 million clones, roughly 93% of them detected once, and 0.39% sits in the top ten. This sequence was found in a man aged 18 to 29 in good health. Some clones in this sample may be carry-over from other donors' samples. The sequenced material came from naive CD4+ T cells from PBMCs. This sample's subset: CD45RA+ positively selected.

CDR3 sequence: CASSIVRGNQPQHF. The CDR3 DNA sequence: TGTGCCAGTAGTATAGTCCGGGGCAATCAGCCCCAGCATTTT. The V and J genes are TRBV19 and TRBJ1-5; no clear D. The V end was cut by 1 base, the J end by 2 bases, with 6 bases between. The CDR3 is 14 residues long. Germline V lookup: CDR1 LNHDA, CDR2 SQIVND (reference sequence).